This TCR beta chain was observed in a study of T cell repertoires in cytomegalovirus infection. Background on the study: In the study, CMV epitopes included recently identified HLA-C-restricted and well-studied HLA-B-restricted ones. TCR beta signatures that were public indicated CMV infection and matching HLA type.

Per the germline V gene, CDR1 is SGHVS and CDR2 is FNYEAQ. The junction had 6 bases not matched to a gene; V was cut back by 2 bases and J by 2 bases. This CDR3 has 18 amino acids. Study-level findings and limits: Ex vivo, HLA-C-restricted CMV-specific TCR beta clonotypes prevailed over the rest of the response.

The sample holds many counts of this clonotype. As yet, its antigen is unknown. TCRdb redid the calling of the reads with MiXCR, one entry per CDR3 protein. The repertoire holds around 800,000 distinct CDR3 sequences, approximately 29% seen once, with 9.5% to 15% in the top ten. The source material was cultured CD8+ T cells from PBMCs, sampled from culture after CMV antigen stimulation. This chain links TRBV7-6 with TRBJ2-1; TRBD2 aligns across 13 bases. The TCR comes from a human donor in good health (CMV status not recorded). Some clones in this sample may be carry-over from other donors' samples. CDR3 amino acids: CASSLITSGGAPYNEQFF. As DNA, the CDR3 is TGTGCCAGCAGCTTAATAACTAGCGGGGGGGCCCCCTACAATGAGCAGTTCTTC.